These 20 T cell receptor beta chains came from one sample sequenced in a study of T cells in Graves' hyperthyroidism and ophthalmopathy. TCR beta CDR3 region amplification was performed from RNA transcripts. In the first-round RT-PCR of the TCR CDR3, the HTBI primer set was used. TCRdb redid the calling of the multiplex PCR reads with MiXCR, one entry per CDR3 protein. This sample yields over 700,000 distinct CDR3 sequences, of which over 35% are seen a single time; over 8% belongs to the top ten. Sequenced sample: blood. The receptors shown here come from a man younger than 35 with Graves' hyperthyroidism.

The V gene is TRBV10-3, the J gene TRBJ1-2; possible D gene TRBD1, 6 bases. The CDR3 loop spans 13 amino acids. The germline CDR1 and CDR2 sequences are ENHRY and SYGVKD. Trimming pared 3 bases from V and 8 bases from J, leaving 13 bases between. CDR3 sequence (DNA): TGTGCCATCAGTGAAATGGGGGGCGGGGGCTACACCTTC. It codes for CAISEMGGGGYTF.

This clonotype was counted many times. The V gene is TRBV20-1, the J gene TRBJ1-2; TRBD1 agrees at 8 bases. The germline CDR1 and CDR2 sequences are DFQATT and SNEGSKA (reference sequence). With V trimmed by 6 bases and J by 6 bases, 9 bases remained unmatched. This CDR3 spans 13 amino acids. CDR3 coding DNA: TGCAGTGCGGGAGAACCGGGACAGGATGGCTACACCTTC. This codes for CSAGEPGQDGYTF.

In the case of this clonotype: This may arise from a read error, as a much more abundant clone is one base away. V gene TRBV12-3 or TRBV12-4 combines with J gene TRBJ2-7, with D perhaps matching TRBD1 or TRBD2 (5 bases each). The ends were cut back, 11 bases at V and 4 bases at J, with 18 bases in the middle. CDR3 length equals 13 residues. The CDR3 here is CAGMGPPVYEQYF. CDR3 sequence (DNA): TGTGCCGGCATGGGACCGCCGGTGTACGAGCAGTACTTC.

The J gene is TRBJ2-2, the V gene TRBV7-9, with D perhaps matching TRBD1 (6 bases). The CDR3 sequence is 18 residues long. V lost 5 bases and J 0 bases, leaving 19 bases between the germline ends. In germline, CDR1 is SEHNR, CDR2 FQNEAQ (reference sequence). CDR3 sequence: CASSPQWGPYANTGELFF. The CDR3 nucleotides are TGTGCCAGCAGCCCACAGTGGGGGCCCTACGCGAACACCGGGGAGCTGTTTTTT.

The chain joins TRBV5-1 to TRBJ2-2, with D possibly being TRBD1 (7 bases). V lost 4 bases to trimming and J lost 1 base, with 14 bases between them. The length of the CDR3 is 16 residues. Germline loops: CDR1 SGHRS, CDR2 YFSETQ. CDR3 loop: CASSGGDRLNTGELFF. CDR3 coding DNA: TGCGCCAGCAGCGGCGGGGACAGACTGAACACCGGGGAGCTGTTTTTT.

The genes are TRBV5-6 and TRBJ2-2, with 7 bases fitting TRBD1. CDR1 is SGHDT, CDR2 YYEEEE, per germline. V shed 4 bases, J shed 0 bases, and the junction held 6 bases outside the gene matches. This CDR3 is 16 amino acids long. The CDR3 coding sequence is TGTGCCAGCAGCGCCGACAGGGAATCGAACACCGGGGAGCTGTTTTTT. Its translation is CASSADRESNTGELFF.

This clonotype occurred many times. V gene TRBV7-2 combines with J gene TRBJ2-5, with a weak D call TRBD2 (5 bases). From germline, CDR1 is SGHTA and CDR2 FQGNSA. V lost 5 bases and J 6 bases, leaving 13 bases between the germline ends. The CDR3 has 13 residues. In DNA form, the CDR3 reads TGTGCCAGCAGCATTGACCGAGGGCAGACCCAGTACTTC. It is translated as CASSIDRGQTQYF.

About this clonotype itself: It may be a read error: a sequence one base away is much more abundant. The genes are TRBV7-6 and TRBJ2-7, with D tentatively TRBD2 (5 bases). Germline lookup yields CDR1 SGHVS and CDR2 FNYEAQ. The CDR3 extends over 14 amino acids. Trimming took 4 bases from V and 2 from J, leaving 12 bases between them. The CDR3 here is CASSSPEGTYEQYF. CDR3 coding DNA: TGTGCCAGCAGCTCACCAGAGGGTACCTACGAGCAGTACTTC.

This clonotype appeared a few times. This rearrangement joins TRBV12-3 or TRBV12-4 to TRBJ2-6; 9 bases are shared with TRBD1. Trimming at V came to 5 bases and at J to 7 bases, leaving 6 bases not matched to a gene. This CDR3 has 15 residues. The CDR3 region is CASSTGTGIANVLTF. The CDR3 DNA reads as TGTGCCAGCAGTACAGGGACAGGGATCGCCAACGTCCTGACTTTC.

The chain has TRBV29-1 and TRBJ2-2; the match to TRBD2 covers 11 bases. V trimming: 0 bases; J trimming: 8 bases; junction bases outside the gene matches: 14. The CDR3 runs 18 residues. Germline values: CDR1 SQVTM, CDR2 ANQGSEA. Written as DNA, the CDR3 is TGCAGCGTTGAAGATCGGACCGTAGCGGGAGGGTTTAAAGGGGAGCTGTTTTTT. It specifies CSVEDRTVAGGFKGELFF.

This clonotype was picked up many times. The CDR3 loop is CASRGQGSTGNTIYF. The CDR3 DNA is TGCGCCAGCAGGGGCCAGGGCTCTACGGGAAACACCATATATTTT. The rearrangement uses TRBV5-1 and TRBJ1-3; perhaps TRBD1 as D (5 bases). Trimming shortened V by 5 bases and J by 4 bases, and 16 bases separated the two germline ends. The germline V gene encodes CDR1 SGHRS and CDR2 YFSETQ. The CDR3 length is 15 residues.

This clonotype has a count of ten or more. The chain recombines TRBV25-1 with TRBJ2-2, with a tentative D call TRBD1 (5 bases). The CDR3 is 15 amino acids. Trimming shortened V by 1 base and J by 2 bases, and 8 bases separated the two germline ends. CDR1 and CDR2 from the germline V gene are MGHDK and SYGVNS. The CDR3 DNA sequence: TGTGCCAGCAGTGAATGGGGCACAAACACCGGGGAGCTGTTTTTT. Translating gives CASSEWGTNTGELFF.

This clonotype turned up a few times. V gene TRBV7-8 combines with J gene TRBJ1-6; no definite D call. Trimming left V 7 bases short and J 5 bases short, with 15 bases between. Germline CDR1 and CDR2: SGHVS and FQNEAQ. The CDR3 sequence is 15 residues long. The CDR3 reads CASMTAGPHNSPLHF. CDR3 sequence (DNA): TGTGCCAGCATGACCGCGGGCCCCCATAATTCACCCCTCCACTTT.

This clonotype was seen a handful of times. The CDR3 spells CASSQLGYGYTF. The DNA of the CDR3 is TGCGCCAGCAGCCAATTAGGGTATGGCTACACCTTC. The rearrangement joins TRBV4-1 to TRBJ1-2; D is unclear. V lost 2 bases, J lost 5 bases, and 6 bases lay in between. CDR1 is MGHRA and CDR2 is YSYEKL in the germline V gene. The CDR3 totals 12 residues.

The gene calls are TRBV7-9 and TRBJ1-4, with 7 bases matching TRBD1. The CDR3 is 16 amino acids. With V trimmed by 5 bases and J by 7 bases, 13 bases remained unmatched. The V gene's germline CDR1 is SEHNR and CDR2 FQNEAQ (reference sequence). The CDR3 DNA reads as TGTGCCAGCAGCCCGCTCGAAGGGGGCGGAAGTGAAAAACTGTTTTTT. Its translation is CASSPLEGGGSEKLFF. The full variable domain, rest sourced from reference TRBV7-9 and TRBJ1-4, is DTGVSQNPRHKITKRGQNVTFRCDPISEHNRLYWYRQTLGQGPEFLTYFQNEAQLEKSRLLSDRFSAERPKGSFSTLEIQRTEQGDSAMYLCASSPLEGGGSEKLFFGSGTQLSVL.

This clonotype was picked up many times. The gene calls are TRBV29-1 and TRBJ2-2, with 10 nucleotides matching TRBD2. CDR1 and CDR2 (germline): SQVTM, ANQGSEA. There are 14 residues in the CDR3. Trimming took 8 bases from V and 3 from J; bases not matched to a gene: 6. This CDR3 is CSTSGNYDTGELFF. Written as DNA, the CDR3 is TGCAGCACTAGCGGGAATTACGACACCGGGGAGCTGTTTTTT.

This clonotype was found many times. This sequence joins TRBV7-9 and TRBJ1-2; D is uncertain. V lost 1 base, J lost 8 bases, and 14 bases lay in between. The germline CDR1 and CDR2 sequences are SEHNR and FQNEAQ (reference sequence). This CDR3 has 14 residues. The CDR3 region has the DNA TGTGCCAGCAGCTTAGGCACGGAACCTAGCGGCTACACCTTC. Translated, it gives CASSLGTEPSGYTF.

In its sample, this clonotype was seen many times. The V call is TRBV20-1, the J call TRBJ1-6, with TRBD1 matching 9 bases. The junction had 0 bases not matched to a gene; V was cut back by 6 bases and J by 6 bases. Per germline, CDR1 DFQATT and CDR2 SNEGSKA (reference sequence). This CDR3 is 12 amino acids long. DNA of the CDR3: TGCAGTGCGGGACAGGGTAATTCACCCCTCCACTTT. Amino acids: CSAGQGNSPLHF.

The rearrangement links TRBV7-8 to TRBJ2-7; D is possibly TRBD2 (6 bases). Germline lookup yields CDR1 SGHVS and CDR2 FQNEAQ. The CDR3 loop spans 15 amino acids. With 4 bases removed from V and 5 bases from J, the gap between germline ends came to 18 bases. The DNA of the CDR3 is TGTGCCAGCAGCTCCACCCGGAGGGCCCGGGACGAGCAGTACTTC. Protein: CASSSTRRARDEQYF.

This clonotype was seen ten or more times. CDR3 protein: CASSFDGYEQYF. The CDR3 DNA reads TGTGCCAGCAGTTTCGACGGGTACGAGCAGTACTTC. J is TRBJ2-7 and V is TRBV12-3 or TRBV12-4, with D uncertain. The V end lost 3 bases, the J end lost 4 bases, and 7 bases lay between the germline ends. The CDR3 length is 12 residues.